The present T cell receptor (beta chain) was sequenced within a study of blood T cell repertoires in COVID-19. Looking at the study overall: Whether acute or convalescent, the COVID-19 samples came from the United States, Italy and Spain. From T cells, B-cell-depleted T cells, or PBMCs came the material, which was cDNA or gDNA.

V dropped 3 bases and J dropped 5; count of bases not matched to a gene: 10. This CDR3 comprises 15 residues. Germline CDR1 SEHNR, CDR2 FQNEAQ (reference sequence). Per the original data handling: Amplified reference gene primers provided the basis for estimating nucleated cell counts. TCRdb's table, derived via immunoSEQ multiplex PCR, lists solely in-frame clones and lacks some. V, J and clone size reflect that table, while D and trimming were determined from the DNA. The table has more than 200,000 clones, approximately 90% seen once; the top ten hold about 4.1%. This sequence joins TRBV7-9 and TRBJ2-7, with TRBD1 matching over 7 bases. The source is a man aged 45-60 years with acute or convalescent COVID-19. Material: peripheral blood. The CDR3 spells CASSLRQGAIHEQYF. The CDR3 DNA follows: TGTGCCAGCAGCTTGAGACAGGGCGCGATTCACGAGCAGTACTTC.